The present T cell receptor (beta chain) was sequenced within a study of T-cell reconstitution after alpha-beta-depleted transplantation in children. A TCRbeta library incorporating unique molecular identifiers was prepared. TCRdb used MiXCR to reprocess the PCR reads, holding one entry per CDR3 protein. The sample has about 610,000 distinct CDR3 sequences, roughly 10% seen once; the top ten hold 4%. From germline, CDR1 is MNHNS and CDR2 SASEGT. The V and J ends lost 6 bases and 6 bases respectively, with 14 bases between them. This CDR3 has 14 residues. Only a few counts were recorded for this clonotype.

The V gene is TRBV6-1, the J gene TRBJ2-2, with D possibly being TRBD1 (6 bases). Sequencing was performed on PBMCs from the stem cell graft donor, taken from the stem cell graft. This TCR came from a human donor who donated a stem cell graft to a child with acute myeloid leukemia. The CDR3 sequence: CASSDRNLPGELFF. In DNA form, the CDR3 reads TGTGCCAGCAGCGACAGGAACCTCCCCGGGGAGCTGTTTTTT.